The source of this T cell receptor beta chain is a study of T cells in Graves' hyperthyroidism and ophthalmopathy. Authors of the study amplified TCR beta CDR3 regions from RNA transcripts. The study used the HTBI primer set for a first-round RT-PCR of the TCR CDR3. TCRdb analysed the multiplex PCR reads with MiXCR anew, one entry per CDR3 protein. The sample has around 620,000 distinct CDR3 sequences, 14% seen once. Germline V gene lookup returns CDR1 MDHEN and CDR2 SYDVKM. The CDR3 is made up of 14 amino acids. Trimming took off 10 bases at V and 7 bases at J, with 19 bases between the two ends. This clonotype was seen ten or more times.

The chain has TRBV28 and TRBJ1-4; D is possibly TRBD1 (5 bases). This TCR was recovered from a woman between 18 and 29 years old with Graves' ophthalmopathy. Sequenced: blood. The CDR3 sequence: CAISTATQPEKLFF. Here the CDR3 DNA reads TGTGCCATCTCGACAGCAACCCAACCTGAAAAACTGTTTTTT.